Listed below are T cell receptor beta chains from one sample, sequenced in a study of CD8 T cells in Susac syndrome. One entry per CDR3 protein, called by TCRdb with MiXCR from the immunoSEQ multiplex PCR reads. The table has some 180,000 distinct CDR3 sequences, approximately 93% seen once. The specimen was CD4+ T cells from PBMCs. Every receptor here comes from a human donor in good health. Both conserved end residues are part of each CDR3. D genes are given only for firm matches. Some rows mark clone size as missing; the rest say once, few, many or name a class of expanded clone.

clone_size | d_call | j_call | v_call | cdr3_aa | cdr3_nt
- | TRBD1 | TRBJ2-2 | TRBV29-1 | CSGRTGPTGELFF | TGCAGCGGAAGGACAGGTCCTACCGGGGAGCTGTTTTTT
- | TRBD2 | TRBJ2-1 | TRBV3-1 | CASSQRRLAGGDEQFF | TGTGCCAGCAGCCAACGACGCCTAGCGGGGGGCGATGAGCAGTTCTTC
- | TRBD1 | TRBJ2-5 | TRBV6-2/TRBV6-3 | CASSSQGVPSQETQYF | TGTGCCAGCAGTTCCCAGGGGGTACCAAGCCAAGAGACCCAGTACTTC
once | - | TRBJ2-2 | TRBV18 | CASSPMPGDTGELFF | TGTGCCAGCTCACCTATGCCGGGGGACACCGGGGAGCTGTTTTTT
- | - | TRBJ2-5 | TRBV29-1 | CSVAMGNGETQYF | TGCAGCGTCGCGATGGGAAACGGTGAGACCCAGTACTTC
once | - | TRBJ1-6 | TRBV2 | CARGSIRAAGIGSPLHF | TGTGCCAGGGGTTCGATAAGGGCAGCCGGGATCGGATCACCCCTCCACTTT
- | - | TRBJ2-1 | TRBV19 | CASSIPGYEQFF | TGTGCCAGTAGTATCCCCGGTTATGAGCAGTTCTTC
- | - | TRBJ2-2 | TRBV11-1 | CASSHRMTERFGELFF | TGTGCCAGCAGCCATCGGATGACAGAGAGGTTCGGGGAGCTGTTTTTT
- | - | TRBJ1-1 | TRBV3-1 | CASGAVNTEAFF | TGTGCCAGCGGGGCAGTGAACACTGAAGCTTTCTTT
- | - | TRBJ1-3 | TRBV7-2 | CASSPAGSGNTIYF | TGTGCCAGCAGCCCCGCAGGTTCTGGAAACACCATATATTTT
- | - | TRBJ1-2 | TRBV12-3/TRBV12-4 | CASSLAHYGYTF | TGTGCCAGCAGTTTAGCCCACTATGGCTACACCTTC
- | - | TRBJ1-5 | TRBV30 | CAWSGGVSNQPQHF | TGTGCCTGGAGTGGGGGGGTCAGCAATCAGCCCCAGCATTTT
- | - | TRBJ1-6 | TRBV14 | CASSHNPNSPLHF | TGTGCCAGCAGCCACAATCCCAATTCACCCCTCCACTTT
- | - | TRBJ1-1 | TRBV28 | CASSLRTRNTEAFF | TGTGCCAGCAGTTTAAGGACAAGAAACACTGAAGCTTTCTTT
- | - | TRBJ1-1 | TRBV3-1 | CASTPRDGTEAFF | TGTGCCAGCACTCCCAGGGATGGCACTGAAGCTTTCTTT
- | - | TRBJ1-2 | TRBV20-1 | CSARAGSSVLYGYTF | TGCAGTGCTAGAGCAGGTTCAAGCGTCCTCTATGGCTACACCTTC
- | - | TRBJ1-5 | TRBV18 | CASSPDSSNQPQHF | TGTGCCAGCTCACCGGACAGTAGCAATCAGCCCCAGCATTTT
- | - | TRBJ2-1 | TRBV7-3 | CASSLTGLSNEQFF | TGTGCCAGCAGCTTAACAGGACTTTCCAATGAGCAGTTCTTC
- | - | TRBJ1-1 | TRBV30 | CAWSFRGDTEAFF | TGTGCCTGGAGTTTTAGGGGCGACACTGAAGCTTTCTTT
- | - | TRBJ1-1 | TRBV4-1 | CASSQESFEGWGTEAFF | TGCGCCAGCAGCCAAGAATCCTTCGAGGGCTGGGGCACTGAAGCTTTCTTT
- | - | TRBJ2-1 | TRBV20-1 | CSARGRLDEQFF | TGCAGTGCTAGAGGCCGGCTTGATGAGCAGTTCTTC
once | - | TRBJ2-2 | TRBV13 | CASSHGQRRFNTGELFF | TGTGCCAGCAGCCACGGACAGCGGAGATTTAACACCGGGGAGCTGTTTTTT
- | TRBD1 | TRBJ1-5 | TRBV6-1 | CASRQTGLLSNQPQHF | TGTGCCAGCAGACAGACAGGGCTACTTAGCAATCAGCCCCAGCATTTT
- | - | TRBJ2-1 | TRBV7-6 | CASSLAPNNEQFF | TGTGCCAGCAGCTTAGCGCCAAACAATGAGCAGTTCTTC
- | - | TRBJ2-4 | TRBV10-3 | CAISERPSTDIQYF | TGTGCCATCAGTGAGCGTCCCAGCACGGACATTCAGTACTTC
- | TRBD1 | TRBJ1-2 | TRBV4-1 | CASSQETGSYTF | TGCGCCAGCAGCCAAGAGACAGGGAGCTACACCTTC
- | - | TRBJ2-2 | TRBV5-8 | CASSSNSRSGELFF | TGTGCCAGCAGCTCTAACAGTCGATCCGGGGAGCTGTTTTTT
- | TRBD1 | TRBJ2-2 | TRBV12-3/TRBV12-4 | CASGGTRTGSTGELFF | TGTGCCAGCGGGGGGACCCGGACAGGGAGTACCGGGGAGCTGTTTTTT
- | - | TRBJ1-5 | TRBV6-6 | CASTKGGAGQPQHF | TGTGCCAGCACCAAGGGGGGCGCGGGACAGCCCCAGCATTTT
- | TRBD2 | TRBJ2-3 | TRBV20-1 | CSAGAGGTDTQYF | TGCAGTGCAGGTGCGGGGGGCACAGATACGCAGTATTTT
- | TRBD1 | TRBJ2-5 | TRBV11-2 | CASSLQTGAGETQYF | TGTGCCAGCAGCTTACAGACAGGGGCCGGAGAGACCCAGTACTTC
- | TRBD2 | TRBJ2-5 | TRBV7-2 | CASSQRPRGGETQYF | TGTGCCAGCAGCCAAAGGCCCCGGGGAGGGGAGACCCAGTACTTC
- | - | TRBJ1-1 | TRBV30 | CAWIPPVEAFF | TGTGCCTGGATACCGCCGGTTGAAGCTTTCTTT
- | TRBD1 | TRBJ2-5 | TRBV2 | CASFFPGQGQETQYF | TGTGCCAGCTTCTTTCCGGGACAGGGCCAAGAGACCCAGTACTTC
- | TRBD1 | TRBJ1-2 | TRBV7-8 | CASSLGDSGGYTF | TGTGCCAGCAGCTTAGGGGACAGCGGTGGCTACACCTTC
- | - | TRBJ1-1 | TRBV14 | CASRPGGSNTEAFF | TGTGCCAGCAGACCGGGGGGGTCGAACACTGAAGCTTTCTTT
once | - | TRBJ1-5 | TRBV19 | CASSVQQGDQPQHF | TGTGCCAGTAGTGTCCAACAGGGCGATCAGCCCCAGCATTTT
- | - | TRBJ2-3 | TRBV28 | CASSLLVQDTQYF | TGTGCCAGCAGTTTACTCGTCCAGGATACGCAGTATTTT
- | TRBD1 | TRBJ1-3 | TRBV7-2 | CASSFQRRTGPGNTIYF | TGTGCCAGCAGCTTTCAACGGAGGACAGGGCCTGGAAACACCATATATTTT
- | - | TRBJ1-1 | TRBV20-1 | CSAVRSRNTEAFF | TGCAGTGCGGTCAGGTCTCGGAACACTGAAGCTTTCTTT
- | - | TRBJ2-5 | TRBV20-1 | CSAQLGGRETQYF | TGCAGTGCTCAATTGGGGGGGCGAGAGACCCAGTACTTC
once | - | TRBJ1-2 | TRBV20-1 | CSASLVASPNSGGYTF | TGCAGTGCTAGCCTCGTAGCTTCCCCCAATTCCGGTGGCTACACCTTC
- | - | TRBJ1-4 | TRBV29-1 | CSVETGRTEKLFF | TGCAGCGTTGAAACAGGGAGGACTGAAAAACTGTTTTTT
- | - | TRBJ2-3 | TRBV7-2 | CASSHGSDTQYF | TGTGCCAGCAGTCATGGGTCAGATACGCAGTATTTT
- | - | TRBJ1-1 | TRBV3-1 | CASSQEGRAFF | TGTGCCAGCAGCCAAGAAGGGCGAGCTTTCTTT
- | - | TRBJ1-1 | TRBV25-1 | CASSPPGRRLEAFF | TGTGCCAGCAGTCCCCCCGGCAGGCGGCTTGAAGCTTTCTTT
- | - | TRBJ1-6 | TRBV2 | CASSTGSPLHF | TGTGCCAGCAGCACAGGATCACCCCTCCACTTT
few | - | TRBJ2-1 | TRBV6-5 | CASSRGGEQFF | TGTGCCAGCTCTAGGGGCGGGGAGCAGTTCTTC
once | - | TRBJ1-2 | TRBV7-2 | CASSGRAEKGGYTF | TGTGCCAGCAGTGGGAGGGCAGAAAAGGGCGGCTACACCTTC
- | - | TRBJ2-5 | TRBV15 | CATSRGGTAQETQYF | TGTGCCACCAGCAGAGGTGGGACTGCGCAAGAGACCCAGTACTTC
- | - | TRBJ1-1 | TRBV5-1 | CASSSQTGNTEAFF | TGCGCCAGCAGCTCCCAGACAGGGAACACTGAAGCTTTCTTT